These T cell receptor beta chains were read from a single sample in a study of human T cells and chemical hapten exposure. Each CDR3 protein is one row after TCRdb ran MiXCR on the RACE reads. The repertoire has some 340,000 distinct CDR3 sequences, roughly 6.9% of them found once; the top ten carry 8.4%. Material: whole blood, obtained in connection with sensitization to the hapten diphenylcyclopropenone (DPC). The receptors shown here come from a woman aged 18-29 years with alopecia areata. Some clones in this sample may be carry-over from other donors' samples. Each CDR3 is given with its conserved first and last residue. A D gene is named only where the DNA matches it firmly. For some rows the clone size is stated as once, few or many, or as a class when expanded; others skip it.

d_gene	abundance	v_gene	j_gene	CDR3nt	CDR3aa
.	few	TRBV29-1	TRBJ2-5	TGCAGCGTTGAAGCGCGGCTACAAGAGACCCAGTACTTC	CSVEARLQETQYF
TRBD1	.	TRBV4-2	TRBJ1-6	TGTGCCAGCAGCCAAGCTCCTAGACAGGGGGCGAATTCACCCCTCCACTTT	CASSQAPRQGANSPLHF
TRBD2	.	TRBV24-1	TRBJ2-1	TGTGCCACCAGTGGGTCCGGAGCGGGGAACTACAATGAGCAGTTCTTC	CATSGSGAGNYNEQFF
.	.	TRBV6-1	TRBJ2-6	TGTGCCAGCAGTGAGGTCCCTCCTGGGGCCAACGTCCTGACTTTC	CASSEVPPGANVLTF
.	once	TRBV2	TRBJ1-4	TGTGCCAGCGGACGGGACACTAATGAAAAACTGTTTTTT	CASGRDTNEKLFF
TRBD2	.	TRBV12-3/TRBV12-4	TRBJ2-7	TGTACCAGCAGTTTCGAGCGGGGACTCTCCTACGAGCAGTACTTC	CTSSFERGLSYEQYF
.	many	TRBV12-3/TRBV12-4	TRBJ2-1	TGTGCCAGCACCCTCCCGGGGCTTAGCAATGAGCAGTTCTTC	CASTLPGLSNEQFF
.	many	TRBV7-8	TRBJ1-6	TGTGCCAGCAGCTTAGCGGCCCGGGGGTATTCACCCCTCCACTTT	CASSLAARGYSPLHF
.	many	TRBV5-1	TRBJ1-1	TGCGCCAGCAGCCCAGTGACACCTGGCAACACTGAAGCTTTCTTT	CASSPVTPGNTEAFF
TRBD2	few	TRBV24-1	TRBJ2-5	TGTGCCACCAGTGCGGGGGGGGCCCAAGAGACCCAGTACTTC	CATSAGGAQETQYF
TRBD2	many	TRBV27	TRBJ2-5	TGTGCCAGCAGTGGAGTAGCGGGGGGAGAGACCCAGTACTTC	CASSGVAGGETQYF
TRBD1	few	TRBV29-1	TRBJ1-5	TGCAGCGTTGCGGCCGGGACAGGGGGTAATCAGCCCCAGCATTTT	CSVAAGTGGNQPQHF
.	many	TRBV4-1	TRBJ1-4	TGCGCCAGCAGCCAAATTGGAAATGAAAAACTGTTTTTT	CASSQIGNEKLFF
TRBD2	few	TRBV20-1	TRBJ2-1	TGCAGTGCTATAGCGGGGGGGACCTACAATGAGCAGTTCTTC	CSAIAGGTYNEQFF
.	many	TRBV5-1	TRBJ2-7	TGCGCCAGCAGCTCGCAGCCAACCTACGAGCAGTACTTC	CASSSQPTYEQYF
.	many	TRBV7-8	TRBJ2-1	TGTGCCAGCAGCCCCTGGTCCTTCAATGAGCAGTTCTTC	CASSPWSFNEQFF